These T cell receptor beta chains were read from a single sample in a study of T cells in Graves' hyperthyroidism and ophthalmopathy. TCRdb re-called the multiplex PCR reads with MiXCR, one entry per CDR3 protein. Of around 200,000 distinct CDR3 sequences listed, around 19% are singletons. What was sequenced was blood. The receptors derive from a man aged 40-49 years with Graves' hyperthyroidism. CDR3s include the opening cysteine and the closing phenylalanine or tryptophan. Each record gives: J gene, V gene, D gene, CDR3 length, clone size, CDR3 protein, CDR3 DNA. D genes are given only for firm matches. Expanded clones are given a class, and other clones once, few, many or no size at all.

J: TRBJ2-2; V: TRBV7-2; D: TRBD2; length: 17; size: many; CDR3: CASSPSEAGVGTGELFF; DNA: TGTGCCAGCAGCCCCTCGGAAGCGGGGGTCGGTACCGGGGAGCTGTTTTTT
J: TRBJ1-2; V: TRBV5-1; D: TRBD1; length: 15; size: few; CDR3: CASRDTGTGGAGYTF; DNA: TGCGCCAGCAGGGATACCGGGACAGGGGGCGCTGGCTACACCTTC
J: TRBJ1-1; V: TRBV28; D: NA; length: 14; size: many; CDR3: CASSLVESNTEAFF; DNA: TGTGCCAGCAGTTTGGTGGAATCGAACACTGAAGCTTTCTTT
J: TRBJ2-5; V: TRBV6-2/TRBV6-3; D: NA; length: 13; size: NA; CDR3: CASSVGHGETQYF; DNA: TGTGCCAGCAGTGTCGGGCACGGAGAGACCCAGTACTTC
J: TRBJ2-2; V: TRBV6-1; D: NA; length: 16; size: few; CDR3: CASSGGTAKATGELFF; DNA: TGTGCCAGCAGTGGTGGAACGGCAAAGGCCACCGGGGAGCTGTTTTTT
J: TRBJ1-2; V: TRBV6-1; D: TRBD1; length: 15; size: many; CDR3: CASSPAGTGNYGYTF; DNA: TGTGCCAGCAGTCCAGCCGGGACAGGGAACTATGGCTACACCTTC
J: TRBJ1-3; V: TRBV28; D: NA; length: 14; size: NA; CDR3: CASSDGGYGNTIYF; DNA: TGTGCCAGCAGCGATGGGGGTTATGGAAACACCATATATTTT
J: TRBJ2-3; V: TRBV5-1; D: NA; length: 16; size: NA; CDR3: CASSLVKGSETDTQYF; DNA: TGCGCCAGCAGCTTGGTGAAGGGGTCGGAAACAGATACGCAGTATTTT
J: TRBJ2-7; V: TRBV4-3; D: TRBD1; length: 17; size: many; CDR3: CASSQERTSTGADEQYF; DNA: TGCGCCAGCAGCCAAGAACGCACTTCGACAGGGGCTGACGAGCAGTACTTC
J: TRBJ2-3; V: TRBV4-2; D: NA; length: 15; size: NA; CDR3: CASSHSGDGTDTQYF; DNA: TGTGCCAGCAGCCATTCAGGGGATGGCACAGATACGCAGTATTTT
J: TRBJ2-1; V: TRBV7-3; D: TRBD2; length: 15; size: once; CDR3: CASSRLAGINNEQFF; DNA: TGTGCCAGCAGCCGACTAGCGGGAATTAACAATGAGCAGTTCTTC
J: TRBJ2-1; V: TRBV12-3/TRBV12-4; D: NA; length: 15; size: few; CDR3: CASSLETGPYNEQFF; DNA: TGTGCCAGCAGTCTAGAGACAGGCCCCTACAATGAGCAGTTCTTC
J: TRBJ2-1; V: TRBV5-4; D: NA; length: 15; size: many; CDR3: CASSLAALASDEQFF; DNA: TGTGCCAGCAGCTTGGCGGCTCTAGCGAGCGATGAGCAGTTCTTC
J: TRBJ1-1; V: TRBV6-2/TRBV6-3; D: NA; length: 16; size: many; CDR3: CASSYIGAGMNTEAFF; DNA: TGTGCCAGCAGTTACATCGGGGCAGGGATGAACACTGAAGCTTTCTTT
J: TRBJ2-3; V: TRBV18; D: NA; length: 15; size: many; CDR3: CASSPTPIRTDTQYF; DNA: TGTGCCAGCTCACCTACCCCAATAAGAACAGATACGCAGTATTTT
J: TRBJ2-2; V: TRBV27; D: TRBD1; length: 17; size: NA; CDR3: CASSSLRDRVYTGELFF; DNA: TGTGCCAGCAGTAGCCTCCGGGACAGGGTTTACACCGGGGAGCTGTTTTTT
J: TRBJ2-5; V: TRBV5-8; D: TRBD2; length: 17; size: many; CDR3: CASSSAGLAIPQETQYF; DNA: TGTGCCAGCAGCTCCGCGGGACTAGCGATACCACAAGAGACCCAGTACTTC
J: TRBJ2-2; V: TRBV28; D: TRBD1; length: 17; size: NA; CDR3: CASSHSPGQGRAGELFF; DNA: TGTGCCAGCAGTCACTCCCCCGGACAGGGTAGAGCCGGGGAGCTGTTTTTT
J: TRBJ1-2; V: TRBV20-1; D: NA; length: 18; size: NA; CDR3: CSASRVPGLFGDFYGYTF; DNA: TGCAGTGCTAGCCGAGTCCCGGGACTATTTGGGGACTTCTATGGCTACACCTTC
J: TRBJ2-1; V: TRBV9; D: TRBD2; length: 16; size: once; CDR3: CASSLGLAGVSDEQFF; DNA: TGTGCCAGCAGCCTGGGGCTAGCGGGGGTCTCGGATGAGCAGTTCTTC
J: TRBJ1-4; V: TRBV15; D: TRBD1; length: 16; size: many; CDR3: CATSSGGRGRVEKLFF; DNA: TGTGCCACCAGCAGCGGCGGAAGGGGGCGCGTTGAAAAACTGTTTTTT
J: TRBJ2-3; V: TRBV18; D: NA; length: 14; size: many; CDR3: CASSLDFSTDTQYF; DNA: TGTGCCAGCTCACTGGACTTCTCCACAGATACGCAGTATTTT